These 8 T cell receptor beta chains were all obtained from the same sample, sequenced in a study of monozygotic twins with inflammatory bowel disease. TCRdb reanalyzed the 5' RACE reads, giving one entry per CDR3 protein sequence and no DNA. The sample includes about 380,000 distinct CDR3 sequences. Source material: blood. These receptors all come from a human donor with ulcerative colitis or Crohn's disease, or a healthy co-twin of an affected twin (not recorded which).

The J gene is TRBJ1-1, the V gene TRBV7-2; TCRdb's D call, TRBD1, is unchecked because there is no DNA. Germline CDR1 is SGHTA and CDR2 is FQGNSA. CDR3 size: 14 residues. The CDR3 sequence: CASSLTGVVTEAFF. Variable domain in full (rest from reference TRBV7-2 and TRBJ1-1): GAGVSQSPSNKVTEKGKDVELRCDPISGHTALYWYRQSLGQGLEFLIYFQGNSAPDKSGLPSDRFSAERTGGSVSTLTIQRTQQEDSAVYLCASSLTGVVTEAFFGQGTRLTVV.

J is TRBJ2-1 and V is TRBV3-1; TCRdb indicates TRBD2, and absent DNA this call remains unverified. Germline V gene sequence: CDR1 LGHDT, CDR2 YNNKEL (reference sequence). The CDR3 contains 18 residues. The CDR3 loop is CASSPHPGLAGGHFEQFF.

The chain is built from TRBV7-9 and TRBJ1-2. The germline V gene encodes CDR1 SEHNR and CDR2 FQNEAQ (reference sequence). The CDR3 spans 15 residues. CDR3 in amino acids: CASSLSMLPNYGYTF.

The chain combines TRBV18 with TRBJ1-1; TCRdb gives TRBD1 as the D gene, but with no DNA this cannot be confirmed. The CDR3 extends over 16 amino acids. Per germline, CDR1 KGHSH and CDR2 LQKENI. The CDR3 protein is CASSPPPGQGGTEAFF.

The genes are TRBV9 and TRBJ2-5; TCRdb indicates TRBD1, and absent DNA this call remains unverified. The CDR3 extends over 13 amino acids. Germline CDR1 is SGDLS and CDR2 is YYNGEE. CDR3 sequence: CASSPGQKETQYF.

V usage is TRBV5-1 and J usage is TRBJ2-7; TCRdb returns TRBD1, unconfirmable since there is no DNA. CDR1 is SGHRS, CDR2 YFSETQ, per germline. There are 13 residues in the CDR3. CDR3 protein: CASSLGGLNEQYF.

The chain carries TRBV24-1 and TRBJ2-3; TCRdb selects TRBD1, and the lack of DNA leaves this call unchecked. The CDR3 loop spans 16 amino acids. CDR1 and CDR2 (germline): KGHDR, SFDVKD. CDR3 sequence reads: CATSRGGARSTDTQYF.

CDR3 protein: CASSWTIGEQYF. The chain employs TRBV6-2 or TRBV6-3 and TRBJ2-7; TCRdb returns TRBD2, unconfirmable since there is no DNA. There are 12 residues in the CDR3. Germline CDR1 and CDR2: MNHEY and SVGEGT.